This TCR beta chain was recovered during a study of blood T cell repertoires in COVID-19. Study-level information: Some COVID-19 samples were acute and others convalescent; all came from the United States, Italy and Spain. In each case, the material was cDNA or gDNA derived from T cells, B-cell-depleted T cells, or PBMCs.

Germline V lookup: CDR1 SGHKS, CDR2 YYEKEE (reference sequence). V lost 4 bases, J lost 2 bases, and 2 bases stayed unmatched. This CDR3 comprises 14 residues. In the original analysis: How many nucleated cells were present was estimated from reference gene primer amplification. Measured with immunoSEQ multiplex PCR; TCRdb has only the in-frame clones, and not every one. The D gene and trimming were derived from the DNA, and the V and J assignments and clone size from that table. The table includes about 140,000 clones, over 60% detected once. This clonotype originated in a woman in her forties or fifties with active or convalescent COVID-19. The material sequenced was peripheral blood. This chain links TRBV5-5 with TRBJ1-4, with TRBD1 matching over 7 bases. The CDR3: CASSDRATNEKLFF. The CDR3 DNA follows: TGTGCCAGCAGCGACAGGGCCACTAATGAAAAACTGTTTTTT.